The next 8 T cell receptor beta chains were all read from a single sample in a study of cytomegalovirus exposure and HLA in healthy donors. A multiplex PCR was run with 60 Vbeta primers and 13 Jbeta primers. The table came from immunoSEQ multiplex PCR; TCRdb's copy has only in-frame clones and leaves some out. The data hold more than 130,000 clones, with roughly 75% observed a single time. The sample taken for sequencing was PBMCs. These receptors originate from a man aged 40-50 years in good health and CMV-seropositive.

The gene calls are TRBV14 and TRBJ1-3, with D unclear. Germline CDR1 SGHDN, CDR2 FVKESK. This CDR3 contains 14 residues. V was clipped by 4 bases and J by 0 bases, with 7 bases between them. CDR3 sequence: CASSPGYSGNTIYF. The CDR3 DNA sequence: TGTGCCAGCAGCCCGGGTTACTCTGGAAACACCATATATTTT.

The V and J genes are TRBV30 and TRBJ2-2, with 11 bases lining up with TRBD2. Trimming removed 2 bases from V and 6 bases from J; junction bases left unmatched: 8. Germline CDR1 GTSNPN, CDR2 SVGIG (reference sequence). The CDR3 loop spans 16 amino acids. CDR3 sequence (DNA): TGTGCCTGGAGTCTCCCCAGACTAGCGGGATCCGGGGAGCTGTTTTTT. As protein: CAWSLPRLAGSGELFF.

The chain's CDR3 is CAISGSSGGLDTQYF. As DNA, the CDR3 is TGTGCCATCAGTGGTAGTTCGGGGGGGCTGGATACGCAGTATTTT. The chain links TRBV10-3 to TRBJ2-3; 8 bases are shared with TRBD2. The CDR3 spans 15 residues. The germline gives CDR1 ENHRY, CDR2 SYGVKD. V trimming: 4 bases; J trimming: 6 bases; junction bases outside the gene matches: 9.

This clone has only one observation. The genes are TRBV2 and TRBJ2-1, with a possible D match to TRBD2 (5 bases). The V end was cut by 6 bases, the J end by 14 bases, with 20 bases between. Per germline, CDR1 SNHLY and CDR2 FYNNEI. The CDR3 totals 13 residues. The CDR3 DNA is TGTGCCAGCAGCCCAAACACCCCGAGGGTGAAGTTCTTC. Encoded protein: CASSPNTPRVKFF.

The chain is built from TRBV7-2 and TRBJ1-2, with 10 positions matching TRBD1. The V and J ends lost 6 bases and 5 bases, in that order; junction bases with no gene match: 21. This CDR3 has 19 amino acids. Germline CDR1 and CDR2: SGHTA and FQGNSA. The CDR3 nucleotides are TGTGCCAGCAGTACCGGGACAGGGGTTTCCCTATGGAGTAATTATGGCTACACCTTC. Translating gives CASSTGTGVSLWSNYGYTF.

This chain connects TRBV11-1 to TRBJ1-2; 10 bases fit TRBD1. From germline, CDR1 is SGHAT and CDR2 FQDESV (reference sequence). The CDR3 loop spans 15 amino acids. Trimming took 5 bases from V and 2 from J; bases not matched to a gene: 5. The CDR3 coding sequence is TGTGCCAGCAGCCAAGGGACAGGGGTGAACTATGGCTACACCTTC. It specifies CASSQGTGVNYGYTF.

On this clone itself: Sequence at one end of the junction differs from germline and may be a read error. The V gene is TRBV5-1, the J gene TRBJ1-6, with TRBD1 identical over 7 bases. CDR1 and CDR2 from the germline V gene are SGHRS and YFSETQ. This CDR3 has 17 amino acids. The CDR3 region has the DNA TGCGCCGGCAGCCAAACAGGGGCGAGCTCCTATAATTCACCCCTCCACTTT. Translating gives CAGSQTGASSYNSPLHF.

The V and J genes are TRBV5-6 and TRBJ2-7, with a weak D call TRBD1 (5 bases). CDR1 and CDR2 (germline): SGHDT, YYEEEE. CDR3 length: 19 residues. Trimming removed 1 base from V and 1 base from J, with 24 bases in between. The CDR3 DNA reads TGTGCCAGCAGCTTGTTTTCATTAGGCAGGGTTGGTGTTTCCTACGAGCAGTACTTC. It codes for CASSLFSLGRVGVSYEQYF.